A single sample is the source of the 17 T cell receptor beta chains below, sequenced in a study of blood T cells in healthy people across ages. Through a sample-barcoded 5' primer and a J-beta primer mix, a second PCR was run for roughly 7 to 11 cycles. TCRdb redid the calling of the 5' RACE reads with MiXCR, one entry per CDR3 protein. The data show about 640,000 distinct CDR3 sequences, approximately 30% seen once. The sample comprised blood. The receptors here all came from an elderly woman in good health.

This clonotype appeared a few times. CDR3 residues: CASSSGQGVRAFF. The CDR3 nucleotides are TGTGCCAGCAGCTCCGGACAGGGTGTGAGAGCTTTCTTT. V is TRBV7-2 and J is TRBJ1-1; 8 nucleotides line up with TRBD1. The germline V gene has CDR1 SGHTA and CDR2 FQGNSA. Trimming took 4 bases from V and 10 from J; bases not matched to a gene: 8. The CDR3 totals 13 residues.

The CDR3 is CASSRTGGTVKNIQYF. The CDR3 DNA sequence: TGTGCCAGCAGTCGAACAGGGGGGACAGTCAAAAACATTCAGTACTTC. The chain is built from TRBV6-6 and TRBJ2-4; 8 nucleotides line up with TRBD1. CDR3 length: 16 residues. Germline V CDR1 and CDR2: MNHNY, SVGAGI (reference sequence). With V trimmed by 5 bases and J by 3 bases, 9 bases remained unmatched.

This clonotype was seen ten or more times. V is TRBV7-2 and J is TRBJ2-1; the D gene could be TRBD1 or TRBD2 (5 bases each). Trimming took off 6 bases at V and 0 bases at J, with 18 bases between the two ends. This CDR3 comprises 17 residues. CDR1 and CDR2 from the germline V gene are SGHTA and FQGNSA. The CDR3 here is CASRPSRQWGSYNEQFF. CDR3 bases: TGTGCCAGCAGACCTAGCCGACAGTGGGGCTCCTACAATGAGCAGTTCTTC.

As for this clonotype: A single base separates this from a much larger clone, so it may be a read error. CDR3 region: CARGRAGTDTQYF. The CDR3 DNA sequence: TGTGCCAGGGGTCGGGCCGGCACAGATACGCAGTATTTT. V is TRBV9 and J is TRBJ2-3; no reliable D call. Germline V gene sequence: CDR1 SGDLS, CDR2 YYNGEE. CDR3 length equals 13 residues. V lost 8 bases and J 1 base, leaving 11 bases between the germline ends.

This clonotype was detected many times. This rearrangement joins TRBV5-1 to TRBJ2-1; TRBD2 matches 14 bases. CDR1 and CDR2 (germline): SGHRS, YFSETQ. The trim removed 7 bases at V and 2 bases at J, leaving 14 bases unmatched. The CDR3 is 19 amino acids. The CDR3 bases are TGCGCCAGCCGCCCTTCCGGACTAGCGGGGGGCGCTACCTACAATGAGCAGTTCTTC. Translation gives CASRPSGLAGGATYNEQFF.

This clonotype was detected ten times or more. J is TRBJ1-4 and V is TRBV28, with a tentative D call TRBD1 (5 bases). The CDR3 has 14 residues. The V gene's germline CDR1 is MDHEN and CDR2 SYDVKM. V was cut by 5 bases and J by 7 bases, with 14 bases left in between. In DNA, the CDR3 is TGTGCCAGCAGTCCGGGACCGAGAGTTGAAAAACTGTTTTTT. It specifies CASSPGPRVEKLFF. Complete variable domain (other parts from reference TRBV28 and TRBJ1-4): DVKVTQSSRYLVKRTGEKVFLECVQDMDHENMFWYRQDPGLGLRLIYFSYDVKMKEKGDIPEGYSVSREKKERFSLILESASTNQTSMYLCASSPGPRVEKLFFGSGTQLSVL.

This clonotype was found many times. The gene calls are TRBV14 and TRBJ2-5, with TRBD2 identical over 9 bases. The CDR3 is 15 residues long. Germline CDR1 SGHDN, CDR2 FVKESK. J gave up 1 base and V 4 bases, and 4 bases lay outside the gene matches. CDR3 nucleotides: TGTGCCAGCAGCCGTAGCGGGGGCCCCCAAGAGACCCAGTACTTC. Translation: CASSRSGGPQETQYF.

This clonotype came up many times. CDR3 sequence reads: CASSFEWGGVQPQHF. In DNA form, the CDR3 reads TGTGCCAGCAGTTTTGAGTGGGGGGGTGTTCAGCCCCAGCATTTT. J is TRBJ1-5 and V is TRBV12-3 or TRBV12-4; D possibly corresponds to TRBD1 (5 bases). This CDR3 contains 15 residues. Trimming took 3 bases from V and 6 from J, leaving 15 bases between them.

At least ten counts were recorded for this clonotype. This chain joins TRBV6-5 and TRBJ1-2, with TRBD1 matching 8 bases. Per germline, CDR1 MNHEY and CDR2 SVGAGI. This CDR3 region has 13 residues. V trimming: 5 bases; J trimming: 4 bases; junction bases outside the gene matches: 3. The CDR3 loop reads CASSQTGVYGYTF. The CDR3 DNA reads TGTGCCAGCAGTCAGACAGGGGTCTATGGCTACACCTTC.

This chain links TRBV7-8 with TRBJ1-6; D remains unclear. The CDR3 extends over 14 amino acids. The germline CDR1 and CDR2 sequences are SGHVS and FQNEAQ. The V end lost 5 bases, the J end lost 6 bases, and 11 bases lay between the germline ends. In nucleotides, the CDR3 is TGTGCCAGCAGCCCCGGACGGAGTAATTCACCCCTCCACTTT. Amino acids: CASSPGRSNSPLHF.

This clonotype was recorded many times. In DNA, the CDR3 is TGTGCCAGCAGTTACGGGACAGGGGGCGCAGCCGGTACGCAGTATTTT. Protein sequence: CASSYGTGGAAGTQYF. The chain is built from TRBV6-5 and TRBJ2-3; TRBD1 agrees at 12 bases. The J segment lost 8 bases and the V segment lost 2 bases, leaving 8 bases of the junction unmatched. This CDR3 has 16 amino acids. From germline, CDR1 is MNHEY and CDR2 SVGAGI.

This clonotype was recorded a few times. Since a much larger clone is just one base distant, this may be a read error. J is TRBJ1-2 and V is TRBV6-5; D uncertain. With 6 bases removed from V and 4 bases from J, the gap between germline ends came to 12 bases. The CDR3 totals 13 residues. Per germline, CDR1 MNHEY and CDR2 SVGAGI. The CDR3 region is CASRPTGSYGYTF. CDR3 coding DNA: TGTGCCAGCAGGCCAACCGGGAGCTATGGCTACACCTTC.

This clonotype appeared a few times. The chain combines TRBV12-3 or TRBV12-4 with TRBJ2-5; 9 nucleotides line up with TRBD1. V shed 5 bases, J shed 11 bases, and the junction held 15 bases outside the gene matches. The CDR3 has 15 residues. The CDR3 spells CASSRTGASFDEQYF. The CDR3 DNA reads as TGTGCCAGCAGTCGGACAGGGGCATCATTCGATGAGCAGTACTTC.

Note on this clonotype: A much larger clone lies one base from this, so it may be a read error. V and J are TRBV7-9 and TRBJ2-1, with 9 bases identical to TRBD1. CDR3 size: 16 residues. V shed 5 bases and J 2 bases; nucleotides not matched to a gene: 7. Germline CDR1 and CDR2: SEHNR and FQNEAQ (reference sequence). CDR3 DNA sequence: TGTGCCAGCAGCGCACAGGGGGCCTTCCCCTACAATGAGCAGTTCTTC. Protein: CASSAQGAFPYNEQFF.

As for this clonotype: A much larger clone lies a single base off, so this may be a read error. This chain uses TRBV18 with TRBJ2-5, with 7 bases that match TRBD2. The CDR3 extends over 12 amino acids. The germline gives CDR1 KGHSH, CDR2 LQKENI. J gave up 9 bases and V 2 bases, and 3 bases lay outside the gene matches. CDR3 DNA: TGTGCCAGCTCACCAGATGGGGGGGCCCAGTACTTC. Amino acids: CASSPDGGAQYF.

This clonotype occurred many times. The chain is built from TRBV20-1 and TRBJ1-6; 8 nucleotides match TRBD1. The CDR3 runs to 15 residues. Germline trimming cut 2 bases from V and 7 bases from J; bases unmatched to any gene: 7. The germline V gene encodes CDR1 DFQATT and CDR2 SNEGSKA (reference sequence). The CDR3 DNA sequence: TGCAGTGCTAGACCAGGGGGCGCCGTCAATTCACCCCTCCACTTT. Encoded protein: CSARPGGAVNSPLHF.

In its sample, this clonotype was seen a few times. V is TRBV30 and J is TRBJ2-6, with D tentatively TRBD2 (6 bases). This CDR3 contains 16 residues. Germline-derived CDR1 and CDR2 are GTSNPN and SVGIG (reference sequence). Trimming removed 0 bases from V and 4 bases from J, with 13 bases in between. As DNA, the CDR3 is TGTGCCTGGAGTGTACGTGGAGGGTTCGGGGCCAACGTCCTGACTTTC. Amino acids: CAWSVRGGFGANVLTF. Supplemented by reference TRBV30 and TRBJ2-6, the full variable domain reads SQTIHQWPATLVQPVGSPLSLECTVEGTSNPNLYWYRQAAGRGLQLLFYSVGIGQISSEVPQNLSASRPQDRQFILSSKKLLLSDSGFYLCAWSVRGGFGANVLTFGAGSRLTVL.